The 25 T cell receptor beta chains below come from one sample, sequenced in a study of blood T cells in healthy people across ages. The authors ran a second PCR of roughly 6 to 12 cycles using a sample-barcoded 5' primer and a J-beta primer mix. TCRdb reprocessed the 5' RACE reads with MiXCR, giving one entry per CDR3 protein. In the table there are around 1,500,000 distinct CDR3 sequences, 28% of which are singletons. The sample consisted of blood. All receptors derive from a woman aged 25 to 45 in good health.

The CDR3 region is CASSEVLAGNTDTQYF. The DNA for the CDR3 is TGTGCCAGCAGTGAAGTTCTAGCGGGGAACACAGATACGCAGTATTTT. The chain couples TRBV2 to TRBJ2-3; 9 bases map to TRBD2. The CDR3 length is 16 residues. From germline, CDR1 is SNHLY and CDR2 FYNNEI. Trimming at V came to 1 base and at J to 2 bases, leaving 4 bases not matched to a gene.

The table lists this clonotype with many counts. The rearrangement joins TRBV12-3 or TRBV12-4 to TRBJ2-3; 7 positions agree with TRBD1. V trimming: 6 bases; J trimming: 2 bases; junction bases outside the gene matches: 8. This CDR3 contains 15 residues. CDR3 sequence reads: CASSLLGQDTDTQYF. CDR3 nucleotides: TGTGCCAGCAGCTTACTCGGACAGGACACAGATACGCAGTATTTT.

The V call is TRBV10-3, the J call TRBJ1-4, with D unclear. V was pared by 3 bases and J by 2 bases, with 7 bases between. CDR1 and CDR2 (germline): ENHRY, SYGVKD. This CDR3 contains 14 residues. DNA for the CDR3: TGTGCCATCAGTGATAGGACTACTAATGAAAAACTGTTTTTT. Encoded protein: CAISDRTTNEKLFF.

This sequence joins TRBV3-1 and TRBJ1-4; no firm D call. CDR1 and CDR2 from the germline V gene are LGHDT and YNNKEL (reference sequence). The CDR3 extends over 14 amino acids. V lost 3 bases and J lost 8, with 13 bases in between. CDR3 coding DNA: TGTGCCAGCAGCCAGCCTCTGGTGGCAGAAAAACTGTTTTTT. Its translation is CASSQPLVAEKLFF. Based on the CDR3 plus reference TRBV3-1 and TRBJ1-4, the full variable domain is DTAVSQTPKYLVTQMGNDKSIKCEQNLGHDTMYWYKQDSKKFLKIMFSYNNKELIINETVPNRFSPKSPDKAHLNLHINSLELGDSAVYFCASSQPLVAEKLFFGSGTQLSVL.

This sequence joins TRBV19 and TRBJ2-5, with a weak D call TRBD2 (6 bases). The last part of the DNA fits TRBJ2-7 better; the J call may be wrong. The CDR3 is made up of 14 amino acids. The germline gives CDR1 LNHDA, CDR2 SQIVND (reference sequence). CDR3 DNA: TGTGCCAGTAGTATCCCGGGAGTCACCTACGAGCAGTACTTC. Protein sequence: CASSIPGVTYEQYF.

In this sample, this clonotype turned up a few times. This chain links TRBV28 with TRBJ1-1; 10 bases match TRBD1. The CDR3 is made up of 16 amino acids. Germline-derived CDR1 and CDR2 are MDHEN and SYDVKM. The trim removed 5 bases at V and 2 bases at J, leaving 8 bases unmatched. CDR3 sequence (DNA): TGTGCCAGCAGTCTGGCGGGGACAGGGGCCAACACTGAAGCTTTCTTT. Residues: CASSLAGTGANTEAFF.

This clonotype has more than one count but fewer than ten. The rearrangement uses TRBV20-1 and TRBJ2-5, with 11 bases that match TRBD2. Trimming took 0 bases from V and 9 from J; bases not matched to a gene: 9. The length of the CDR3 is 15 residues. CDR1 is DFQATT and CDR2 is SNEGSKA in the germline V gene (reference sequence). CDR3 sequence: CSARDRTSGQGPQYF. The DNA of the CDR3 is TGCAGTGCTAGAGATAGGACTAGCGGGCAGGGGCCCCAGTACTTC.

J is TRBJ2-1 and V is TRBV11-2; D possibly matches TRBD1 or TRBD2 (6 bases each). The CDR3 loop spans 15 amino acids. Germline V gene data show CDR1 as SGHAT and CDR2 as FQNNGV. V was pared by 1 base and J by 8 bases, with 15 bases between. The CDR3 spells CASSLAGGGCDEQFF. CDR3 coding DNA: TGTGCCAGCAGCTTAGCAGGAGGGGGTTGCGATGAGCAGTTCTTC.

Many counts were recorded for this clonotype. V gene TRBV7-2 combines with J gene TRBJ2-1; 7 positions match TRBD2. V lost 5 bases, J lost 3 bases, and 1 base stayed unmatched. The germline V gene has CDR1 SGHTA and CDR2 FQGNSA. The CDR3 has 13 amino acids. The CDR3 spells CASSGRDYNEQFF. The CDR3 DNA is TGTGCCAGCAGCGGGAGGGACTACAATGAGCAGTTCTTC.

V is TRBV7-2 and J is TRBJ2-1, with a tentative D call TRBD2 (5 bases). This CDR3 is 16 amino acids long. The germline gives CDR1 SGHTA, CDR2 FQGNSA. Deletions cut 3 bases from V and 5 bases from J, with 17 bases between. The CDR3 here is CASSFLGLQADNEQFF. The CDR3 region has the DNA TGTGCCAGCAGCTTTCTAGGTTTGCAAGCGGACAATGAGCAGTTCTTC.

The chain combines TRBV20-1 with TRBJ2-5, with 7 nucleotides matching TRBD2. Germline CDR1 reads DFQATT; CDR2 reads SNEGSKA (reference sequence). Trimming cost V 5 bases and J 0 bases; bases outside gene matches: 9. The length of the CDR3 is 15 residues. The CDR3 DNA reads TGCAGTGCTGGGCTAGCGGTTTCTAACCAAGAGACCCAGTACTTC. Translating it yields CSAGLAVSNQETQYF.

The rearrangement uses TRBV12-3 or TRBV12-4 and TRBJ2-3; TRBD2 aligns across 14 bases. With 5 bases clipped from V and 3 bases from J, the junction kept 7 bases outside the gene matches. The length of the CDR3 is 17 residues. The CDR3 region has the DNA TGTGCCAGCAGTACCCCCGGGACTAGCGGGAGAACAGATACGCAGTATTTT. This translates into CASSTPGTSGRTDTQYF.

This clonotype occurred many times. The chain has TRBV7-9 and TRBJ2-7, with 10 bases matching TRBD2. V shed 3 bases, J shed 0 bases, and the junction held 5 bases outside the gene matches. CDR1 and CDR2 from the germline V gene are SEHNR and FQNEAQ (reference sequence). This CDR3 has 16 residues. The CDR3 nucleotides read TGTGCCAGCAGCTTGGGTAGCGGGGGGACCTCCTACGAGCAGTACTTC. Encoded protein: CASSLGSGGTSYEQYF.

The CDR3 reads CASRNAGVNSYEQYF. The DNA for the CDR3 is TGTGCCAGCAGAAACGCCGGGGTTAACTCCTACGAGCAGTACTTC. V gene TRBV27 combines with J gene TRBJ2-7; tentatively, D is TRBD2 (5 bases). V was trimmed by 6 bases and J by 0 bases, leaving 15 bases between them. The CDR3 length is 15 residues. Germline V gene data show CDR1 as MNHEY and CDR2 as SMNVEV (reference sequence).

This rearrangement joins TRBV9 to TRBJ2-7; D ambiguous. The CDR3 has 13 residues. Trimming removed 0 bases at V and 3 bases at J, with 7 bases between. CDR1 is SGDLS, CDR2 YYNGEE, per germline. The CDR3 region is CASSVAQNYEQYF. CDR3 nucleotide sequence: TGTGCCAGCAGCGTAGCACAGAACTACGAGCAGTACTTC.

Turning to this clonotype: This may stem from a read error, because a much larger clone lies one nucleotide away. The chain has TRBV7-3 and TRBJ1-2; D gene unclear. Germline CDR1 is SGHTA and CDR2 is FQGTGA. The CDR3 totals 14 residues. The CDR3 DNA follows: TGTGCCGGCAGCTTAACGGTTCACGGCGATGGCTACACCTTC. It yields the protein CAGSLTVHGDGYTF.

The rearrangement uses TRBV29-1 and TRBJ1-5; D gene ambiguous. The CDR3 covers 13 residues. Germline values: CDR1 SQVTM, CDR2 ANQGSEA. V lost 6 bases, J lost 4 bases, and 13 bases lay in between. The CDR3 DNA is TGCAGCGTCACTTGGGGAGTGAATCAGCCCCAGCATTTT. It specifies CSVTWGVNQPQHF.

V is TRBV6-2 or TRBV6-3 and J is TRBJ1-5, with 8 bases aligning to TRBD1. Germline trimming cut 6 bases from V and 1 base from J; bases unmatched to any gene: 14. The germline V gene has CDR1 MNHEY and CDR2 SVGEGT. This CDR3 is 18 amino acids long. The CDR3 nucleotides are TGTGCCAGCAGACCACGGGACAGGCTGATGAGGAGCAATCAGCCCCAGCATTTT. It yields the protein CASRPRDRLMRSNQPQHF.

With respect to this clonotype: A read error is possible here, since a much larger clone lies one base away. CDR3: CASSLDPGHNEQYF. CDR3 nucleotides: TGTGCCAGCAGCTTAGACCCGGGTCACAATGAGCAGTACTTC. The chain combines TRBV7-7 with TRBJ2-5; D gene unclear. Looked up from germline, CDR1 is SSHAT and CDR2 is FNYEAQ (reference sequence). The CDR3 runs 14 residues. Deletions cut 1 base from V and 11 bases from J, with 17 bases between.

In the case of this clonotype: This clone may be a read error of a much larger clone one base away. This chain's CDR3 is CASGLRVGRNYNEQFF. In DNA form, the CDR3 reads TGTGCCAGCGGTTTAAGGGTGGGGAGAAACTACAATGAGCAGTTCTTC. The V and J genes are TRBV27 and TRBJ2-1; tentatively, D is TRBD2 (5 bases). CDR3 length: 16 amino acids. Germline V CDR1 and CDR2: MNHEY, SMNVEV (reference sequence).

This chain links TRBV2 with TRBJ2-1, with D possibly matching TRBD2 (6 bases). The J call may be faulty, since TRBJ2-7 better matches the DNA end. The CDR3 runs to 15 residues. The germline gives CDR1 SNHLY, CDR2 FYNNEI. CDR3 sequence (DNA): TGTGCCAGCAGTTCTCAGGGAGGCCCTTACAATGAGCAGTACTTC. This sequence encodes CASSSQGGPYNEQYF.

As for this clonotype: A junction boundary mismatches the germline segment, possibly from a read error. This chain connects TRBV10-2 to TRBJ2-2; possibly TRBD1 or TRBD2 for D (5 bases each). The CDR3 is made up of 11 amino acids. The V gene's germline CDR1 is WSHSY and CDR2 SAAADI. Written as DNA, the CDR3 is TGCGCCGCACGGACAACCGGGGAGCGGTTTTTT. Amino acids: CAARTTGERFF.

This sequence joins TRBV10-1 and TRBJ2-7, with D perhaps TRBD1 or TRBD2 (5 bases each). V gave up 4 bases and J gave up 4 bases, with 14 bases separating them. From germline, CDR1 is WNHNN and CDR2 SYGVQD (reference sequence). This CDR3 region has 14 residues. In DNA form, the CDR3 reads TGCGCCAGCAGTGCCTCCCGGGACGAATACGAGCAGTACTTC. Encoded protein: CASSASRDEYEQYF.

CDR3 bases: TGTGCCAGCAGCTTTTGGGACAGGGGTGAGACTGAAGCTTTCTTT. Translation: CASSFWDRGETEAFF. J is TRBJ1-1 and V is TRBV7-9; the match to TRBD1 covers 10 bases. This CDR3 spans 15 amino acids. The germline gives CDR1 SEHNR, CDR2 FQNEAQ (reference sequence). V shed 3 bases, J shed 5 bases, and the junction held 6 bases outside the gene matches.

In its sample, this clonotype was seen a few times. The chain links TRBV14 to TRBJ2-3; 9 nucleotides line up with TRBD2. Germline V gene sequence: CDR1 SGHDN, CDR2 FVKESK. The V segment lost 1 base and the J segment 0 bases; nucleotides outside the gene matches: 5. This CDR3 is 17 amino acids long. The CDR3, as DNA: TGTGCCAGCAGCCAAGGGACTAGCGCCTCTAGCACAGATACGCAGTATTTT. Amino acids: CASSQGTSASSTDTQYF.